These T cell receptor beta chains were read from a single sample in a study of T cells in Graves' hyperthyroidism and ophthalmopathy. From the multiplex PCR reads, TCRdb called clonotypes with MiXCR, one entry per CDR3 protein. The sample has a few hundred thousand distinct CDR3 sequences, approximately 20% seen once. Material for sequencing was blood. The source of these receptors is a man aged 40-50 years with Graves' hyperthyroidism. Each CDR3 is given with its conserved first and last residue. Fields, in order: J gene, D gene, CDR3 length, clone size, V gene, CDR3 DNA, CDR3 protein. A D gene is named only where the DNA matches it firmly. Size is stated for part of the rows, as once, few or many counts, or as a class when the clone is expanded.

TRBJ1-1	-	14	many	TRBV7-2	TGTGCCAGCAGCTTAAGACGAGAGAACACTGAAGCTTTCTTT	CASSLRRENTEAFF
TRBJ1-3	TRBD1	17	-	TRBV4-1	TGCGCCAGCAGTCCCCGAACCTACAGGGGGAAGGGTAACACCATATATTTT	CASSPRTYRGKGNTIYF
TRBJ1-1	-	13	-	TRBV19	TGTGCCAGTAGTATTGGGGTTGACACTGAAGCTTTCTTT	CASSIGVDTEAFF
TRBJ1-1	TRBD1	13	many	TRBV20-1	TGCAGTGCGTACGACAGGGTGAGCACTGAAGCTTTCTTT	CSAYDRVSTEAFF
TRBJ1-2	-	15	-	TRBV4-3	TGCGCCAGCAGCCAAGATGGGGGGTTGGCCTATGGCTACACCTTC	CASSQDGGLAYGYTF
TRBJ2-3	TRBD2	17	few	TRBV18	TGTGCCAGCTCACCAATGTTCGGGGGGGCGGGCACAGATACGCAGTATTTT	CASSPMFGGAGTDTQYF
TRBJ1-1	TRBD1	16	many	TRBV11-3	TGTGCCAGCAGCTTAGATCCGGGACAGGGGAACACTGAAGCTTTCTTT	CASSLDPGQGNTEAFF
TRBJ2-3	TRBD2	16	few	TRBV19	TGTGCCAGTAGTTCAGGGACTAGCGGGAGCACAGATACGCAGTATTTT	CASSSGTSGSTDTQYF
TRBJ2-1	-	18	many	TRBV7-2	TGTGCCAGCAGCTTATATTTCGGAGGGCCCGCGGGTTTGAATGAGCAGTTCTTC	CASSLYFGGPAGLNEQFF
TRBJ1-6	-	12	-	TRBV29-1	TGCAGCGTTCGGACAGCCAATTCACCCCTCCACTTT	CSVRTANSPLHF
TRBJ1-2	-	13	many	TRBV20-1	TGCAGTGCTAGAGATAAAGCAGGGGTCGGCTACACCTTC	CSARDKAGVGYTF
TRBJ2-7	TRBD1	15	many	TRBV2	TGTGCCAGCAGTGAAGAAGCAACAGGGGGCGTCGAGCAGTACTTC	CASSEEATGGVEQYF
TRBJ1-2	-	13	few	TRBV12-5	TGTGCTAGTGTTCAGGACAATAACTATGGCTACACCTTC	CASVQDNNYGYTF
TRBJ1-4	-	15	-	TRBV5-1	TGCGCCAGCAGCCTGAGCGGGGCCACGGATGAAAAACTGTTTTTT	CASSLSGATDEKLFF
TRBJ2-5	-	15	many	TRBV12-5	TGTGCTAGTGGTTTGGGGCACAGGGTGGGAGAGACCCAGTACTTC	CASGLGHRVGETQYF
TRBJ2-7	TRBD2	17	many	TRBV3-1	TGTGCCAGCAGCCAAGAGGGTCTAGCGGGGCAACCCTACGAGCAGTACTTC	CASSQEGLAGQPYEQYF
TRBJ2-7	-	12	few	TRBV20-1	TGCAGTGCTAGAGGGGGGGGCGTAAAGCAGTACTTC	CSARGGGVKQYF
TRBJ2-7	-	16	many	TRBV28	TGTGCCAGCAGTCAACAGGGAGGACAATTCTCCTACGAGCAGTACTTC	CASSQQGGQFSYEQYF
TRBJ2-7	-	15	many	TRBV20-1	TGCAGTGCAACCAACCCCCGGGACACGGGGAACGAGCAGTACTTC	CSATNPRDTGNEQYF
TRBJ2-6	TRBD2	18	many	TRBV5-1	TGCGCCAGCAGGACTCCGAAAGCGGGGGGGGCTGGGGCCAACGTCCTGACTTTC	CASRTPKAGGAGANVLTF
TRBJ2-5	-	14	many	TRBV28	TGTGCCAGCAGTTCGGACAGAGACCAAGAGACCCAGTACTTC	CASSSDRDQETQYF
TRBJ1-1	-	15	-	TRBV27	TGTGCCAGCGTAAGTTTGATACGACAGAACACTGAAGCTTTCTTT	CASVSLIRQNTEAFF
TRBJ1-3	-	13	-	TRBV6-1	TGTGCCAGCAGTGAAGTGGTAGGAAACACCATATATTTT	CASSEVVGNTIYF
TRBJ1-5	-	14	few	TRBV5-5	TGTGCCAGCAGCTTGGCCGTGATAAATCAGCCCCAGCATTTT	CASSLAVINQPQHF
TRBJ2-1	-	15	-	TRBV20-1	TGCAGTGCTAGAGAGCGTGGGGGGAGTAACAATGAGCAGTTCTTC	CSARERGGSNNEQFF
TRBJ1-2	TRBD1	13	-	TRBV30	TGTGCCTCCCCGACAGGGGGCATCTATGGCTACACCTTC	CASPTGGIYGYTF
TRBJ1-1	TRBD1	16	few	TRBV4-3	TGCGCCAGCAGCCCAGGGGGGGGCGGGGGGAACACTGAAGCTTTCTTT	CASSPGGGGGNTEAFF
TRBJ2-2	-	16	-	TRBV27	TGTGCCAGCTCTTTGTCGCGGTTTGCGAACACCGGGGAGCTGTTTTTT	CASSLSRFANTGELFF
TRBJ1-1	TRBD1	15	-	TRBV7-3	TGTGCCAGCAGTGTGGCCGGGACAGGTTTGACTGAAGCTTTCTTT	CASSVAGTGLTEAFF
TRBJ2-5	TRBD2	14	many	TRBV28	TGTGCCAGCAGTCTCACTAGCGGAAAAGAGACCCAGTACTTC	CASSLTSGKETQYF
TRBJ1-3	-	14	many	TRBV11-2	TGTGCCAGCAGCCTCACACTTTCTGGAAACACCATATATTTT	CASSLTLSGNTIYF
TRBJ2-3	TRBD1	17	many	TRBV6-5	TGTGCCAGCAGTTACTCGTATGGGACAGACGTCACAGATACGCAGTATTTT	CASSYSYGTDVTDTQYF
TRBJ2-7	-	15	many	TRBV20-1	TGCAGGCTAGACCCTCTGAGCAGCACTTCATACGAGCAGTACTTC	CRLDPLSSTSYEQYF
TRBJ1-2	TRBD1	16	-	TRBV28	TGTGCCAGCAGTTTTAGGGGACAGGATCAACACTATGGCTACACCTTC	CASSFRGQDQHYGYTF
TRBJ2-5	TRBD2	16	many	TRBV7-2	TGTGCCAGCAGCTCCCTGCAGAGCGGGGGCCAAGAGACCCAGTACTTC	CASSSLQSGGQETQYF
TRBJ1-2	TRBD1	16	many	TRBV28	TGTGCCAGCAGTTTATCCGTCGGGACAGGGTGGTATGGCTACACCTTC	CASSLSVGTGWYGYTF
TRBJ2-2	-	17	few	TRBV9	TGTGCCAGCAGCGTAGAGGGCAGGGGATATGACACCGGGGAGCTGTTTTTT	CASSVEGRGYDTGELFF
TRBJ1-2	-	14	many	TRBV28	TGTGCCAGCAGTCGGGGGGGGGACCGCTATGGCTACACCTTC	CASSRGGDRYGYTF
TRBJ2-5	-	13	few	TRBV9	TGTGCCAGCGGCGTATATGACAAAGAGACCCAGTACTTC	CASGVYDKETQYF
TRBJ1-2	TRBD1	15	few	TRBV9	TGTGCCAGCAGCATCGGACAGGGGGCTAACTATGGCTACACCTTC	CASSIGQGANYGYTF
TRBJ2-2	-	14	-	TRBV19	TGTGCCAGTAGTAGTCAGGCGAACACCGGGGAGCTGTTTTTT	CASSSQANTGELFF
TRBJ2-3	TRBD1	15	few	TRBV7-9	TGTGCCAGCAGCACCCAGGACAGGGGGCAAGATACGCAGTATTTT	CASSTQDRGQDTQYF
TRBJ2-1	-	15	many	TRBV3-1	TGTGCCAGCAGCCAAGGACAAGGAGTATACAATGAGCAGTTCTTC	CASSQGQGVYNEQFF
TRBJ2-1	-	13	many	TRBV29-1	TGCAGCGTGGACGCTAGCTCCTACAATGAGCAGTTCTTC	CSVDASSYNEQFF
TRBJ2-1	TRBD1	19	many	TRBV11-2	TGTGCCAGCAGCTTAGATTTGGGGTCCAGGACAGGGGAATGGAATGAGCAGTTCTTC	CASSLDLGSRTGEWNEQFF
TRBJ2-3	TRBD2	17	many	TRBV28	TGTGCCAGCAGTCCATTGACTAGCGGGGGGGCAACAGATACGCAGTATTTT	CASSPLTSGGATDTQYF
TRBJ2-1	TRBD2	13	many	TRBV6-1	TGTGCCAGCAGTTTAGCGGGGTCAAATGAGCAGTTCTTC	CASSLAGSNEQFF
TRBJ2-5	-	11	many	TRBV7-9	TGTGCCAGCAGCTTCACTAGAGCCCAGTACTTC	CASSFTRAQYF
TRBJ1-4	-	14	many	TRBV2	TGTGCCACAGCGGACGGGCGTTCTAATGAAAAACTGTTTTTT	CATADGRSNEKLFF
TRBJ2-1	-	14	-	TRBV5-1	TGCGCCAGCAGCTTGGGAGGGGCGCGCAATGAGCAGTTCTTC	CASSLGGARNEQFF
TRBJ2-7	-	13	many	TRBV27	TGTGCCAGCAGTTTGGGGGTCGCAGTCGAGCAGTACTTC	CASSLGVAVEQYF
TRBJ2-1	TRBD1	17	few	TRBV20-1	TGCAGTGCTAGAGCCAGGCGGGGACAGGGTAACTACAATGAGCAGTTCTTC	CSARARRGQGNYNEQFF
TRBJ2-7	TRBD2	16	many	TRBV7-2	TGTGCCAGCAGCTCAGGAAGGACTAGCGGGGCGGACGAGCAGTACTTC	CASSSGRTSGADEQYF
TRBJ2-7	TRBD2	17	few	TRBV7-9	TGTGCCAGCAGCGGACCGGGACCAGCGGGGGTATCCTACGAGCAGTACTTC	CASSGPGPAGVSYEQYF
TRBJ2-2	-	15	few	TRBV5-1	TGCGCCAGCAGGGACGGGCCCACAAGCACCGGGGAGCTGTTTTTT	CASRDGPTSTGELFF
TRBJ2-7	-	15	many	TRBV11-2	TGTGCCAGCAGCTCCGCTGTGTGGAGGGGGCAAGTGCAGTACTTC	CASSSAVWRGQVQYF
TRBJ1-1	TRBD1	14	-	TRBV5-1	TGCGCCAGCAGCCCCCGGACAGGGGGCACTGAAGCTTTCTTT	CASSPRTGGTEAFF
TRBJ1-2	-	15	many	TRBV7-2	TGTGCCAGCAGCACCAACAGGGTGAATCGCTATGGCTACACCTTC	CASSTNRVNRYGYTF
TRBJ2-1	TRBD2	17	-	TRBV5-4	TGTGCCAGCAGACCCGGGACTAGCGGGGGGGGATACAATGAGCAGTTCTTC	CASRPGTSGGGYNEQFF
TRBJ2-1	TRBD1	14	many	TRBV5-1	TGCGCCAGTGTACCGGGACAGGGAGGGAATGAGCAGTTCTTC	CASVPGQGGNEQFF